Below, 9 T cell receptor beta chains from the same sample are listed, as sequenced in a study of blood T cell repertoires in COVID-19. Some clones are missing from TCRdb's copy, which holds only in-frame ones; the method was immunoSEQ multiplex PCR. The data hold tens of thousands of clones, with about nine tenths observed a single time. Sample: peripheral blood. These receptors were collected from a man in his fifties with active or convalescent COVID-19.

The V and J genes are TRBV19 and TRBJ2-3; the match to TRBD2 covers 13 bases. The J segment lost 0 bases and the V segment lost 8 bases, leaving 8 bases of the junction unmatched. Germline CDR1 reads LNHDA; CDR2 reads SQIVND (reference sequence). The CDR3 loop spans 17 amino acids. CDR3 sequence reads: CASRPGTSGVSTDTQYF. The CDR3 DNA is TGTGCCAGTCGACCCGGGACTAGCGGGGTTAGCACAGATACGCAGTATTTT.

V gene TRBV4-3 combines with J gene TRBJ1-2; D not certain. V was shortened by 4 bases and J by 3 bases, with 12 bases between the two germline ends. Germline CDR1 LGHNA, CDR2 YSLEER. The CDR3 sequence is 14 residues long. The CDR3 DNA reads TGCGCCAGCAGCCGAACGACGGGAGACTATGGCTACACCTTC. Protein product: CASSRTTGDYGYTF.

V gene TRBV28 combines with J gene TRBJ1-2; D is unclear. V lost 7 bases and J 4 bases, leaving 13 bases between the germline ends. Germline assignment: CDR1 MDHEN and CDR2 SYDVKM. This CDR3 contains 13 residues. CDR3 nucleotide sequence: TGTGCCAGCACCTTGACTTCGGTCTATGGCTACACCTTC. Protein sequence: CASTLTSVYGYTF.

This clone was observed once. The CDR3 sequence: CAWGDRRSGNTIYF. The CDR3 region has the DNA TGTGCCTGGGGGGACAGGCGGTCTGGAAACACCATATATTTT. The chain uses TRBV30 and TRBJ1-3; 8 positions match TRBD1. CDR1 GTSNPN and CDR2 SVGIG come from the germline V gene (reference sequence). This CDR3 is built from 14 residues. The V gene end was trimmed by 5 bases and the J gene end by 1 base; junction bases not matched to a gene: 4.

The DNA for the CDR3 is TGTGCCAGCAGCTTGGCGGGCAGGGCCTCCTACAATGAGCAGTTCTTC. Encoded protein: CASSLAGRASYNEQFF. The V call is TRBV5-8, the J call TRBJ2-1; TRBD1 is a possible D gene (5 bases). This CDR3 region has 16 residues. Per the germline V gene, CDR1 is SGHTS and CDR2 is YDEGEE. V lost 0 bases to trimming and J lost 0 bases, with 10 bases between them.

The J gene is TRBJ2-2, the V gene TRBV5-1; no definite D call. Germline V CDR1 and CDR2: SGHRS, YFSETQ. The CDR3 consists of 14 residues. V lost 0 bases to trimming and J lost 3 bases, with 6 bases between them. In nucleotides, the CDR3 is TGCGCCAGCAGCTTGGACACCTACACCGGGGAGCTGTTTTTT. Its protein product is CASSLDTYTGELFF.

This clone was recorded a few times. This chain connects TRBV5-1 to TRBJ1-5; 9 bases fit TRBD1. CDR3 length equals 16 residues. Germline-derived CDR1 and CDR2 are SGHRS and YFSETQ. The J segment lost 2 bases and the V segment lost 2 bases, leaving 5 bases of the junction unmatched. The CDR3 region has the DNA TGCGCCAGCAGCTTTGGGGACAGGGAAGGCAATCAGCCCCAGCATTTT. Residues: CASSFGDREGNQPQHF.

The chain combines TRBV12-2 with TRBJ1-1. TRBV12-2 corresponds to a pseudogene. The CDR3 contains 12 residues. CDR3 bases: TGTGCAAGTCGCTCTCCGGGCACTGAAGCTTTCTTT. Protein: CASRSPGTEAFF.

The chain is built from TRBV19 and TRBJ2-4, with D unresolved. The V and J ends lost 5 bases and 8 bases respectively, with 13 bases between them. This CDR3 spans 13 amino acids. Germline assignment: CDR1 LNHDA and CDR2 SQIVND (reference sequence). The CDR3 bases are TGTGCCAGTAGTTTCGCCTCTCAGGACATTCAGTACTTC. Its protein is CASSFASQDIQYF.